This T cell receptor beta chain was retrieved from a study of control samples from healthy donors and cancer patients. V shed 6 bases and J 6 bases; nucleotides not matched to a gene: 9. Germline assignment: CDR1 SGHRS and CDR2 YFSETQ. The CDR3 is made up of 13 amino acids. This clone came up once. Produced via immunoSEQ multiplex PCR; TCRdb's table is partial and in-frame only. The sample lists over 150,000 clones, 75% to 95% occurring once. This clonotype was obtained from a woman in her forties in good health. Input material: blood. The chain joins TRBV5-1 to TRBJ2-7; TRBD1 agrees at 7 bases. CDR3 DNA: TGCGCCAGCAACCGATACAGGGGAAGCGAGCAGTACTTC. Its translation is CASNRYRGSEQYF.